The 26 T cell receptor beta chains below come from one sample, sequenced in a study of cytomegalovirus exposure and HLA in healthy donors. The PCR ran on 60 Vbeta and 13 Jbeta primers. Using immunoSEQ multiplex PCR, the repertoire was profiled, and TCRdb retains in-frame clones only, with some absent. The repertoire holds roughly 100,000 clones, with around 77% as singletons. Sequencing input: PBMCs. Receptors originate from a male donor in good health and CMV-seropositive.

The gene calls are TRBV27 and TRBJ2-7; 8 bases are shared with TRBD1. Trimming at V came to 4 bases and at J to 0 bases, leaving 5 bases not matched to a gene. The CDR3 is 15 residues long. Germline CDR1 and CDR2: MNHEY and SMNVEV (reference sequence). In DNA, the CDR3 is TGTGCCAGCAGTTCTACCGGGACAGGCTCCTACGAGCAGTACTTC. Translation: CASSSTGTGSYEQYF.

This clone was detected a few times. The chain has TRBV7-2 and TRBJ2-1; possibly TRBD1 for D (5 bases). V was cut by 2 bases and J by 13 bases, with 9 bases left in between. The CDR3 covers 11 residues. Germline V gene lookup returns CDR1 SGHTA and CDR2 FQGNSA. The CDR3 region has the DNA TGTGCCAGCAGCTTAAGACAGAGTCAGTTCTTC. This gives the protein CASSLRQSQFF.

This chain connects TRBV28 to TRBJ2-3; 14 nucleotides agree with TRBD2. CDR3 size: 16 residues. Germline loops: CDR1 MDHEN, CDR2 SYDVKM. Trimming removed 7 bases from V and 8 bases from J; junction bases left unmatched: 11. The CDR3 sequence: CASILTSGRARRTQYF. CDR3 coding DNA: TGTGCCAGCATTTTGACTAGCGGGAGGGCCCGCCGTACGCAGTATTTT.

Written as DNA, the CDR3 is TGTGCCAGCAGCTTAGTAGCGGGAGGCATCTCTGGGGCCAACGTCCTGACTTTC. As protein: CASSLVAGGISGANVLTF. V gene TRBV7-2 combines with J gene TRBJ2-6; TRBD2 agrees at 10 bases. This CDR3 contains 18 residues. V was clipped by 1 base and J by 0 bases; unmatched bases: 3. Looked up from germline, CDR1 is SGHTA and CDR2 is FQGNSA.

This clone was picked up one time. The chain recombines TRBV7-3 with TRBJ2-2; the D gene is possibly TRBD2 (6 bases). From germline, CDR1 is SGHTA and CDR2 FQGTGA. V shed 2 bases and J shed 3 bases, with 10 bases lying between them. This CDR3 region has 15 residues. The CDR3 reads CASSLFGSDTGELFF. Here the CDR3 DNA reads TGTGCCAGCAGCTTATTCGGGAGCGACACCGGGGAGCTGTTTTTT.

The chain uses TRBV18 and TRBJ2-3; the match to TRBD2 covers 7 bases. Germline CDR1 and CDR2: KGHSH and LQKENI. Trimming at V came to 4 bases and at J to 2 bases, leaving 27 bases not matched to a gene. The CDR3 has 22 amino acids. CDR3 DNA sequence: TGTGCCAGCTCACGTTGTTGGTCCGGAGCGGGGAGGAGGGCGACTCTCACAGATACGCAGTATTTT. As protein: CASSRCWSGAGRRATLTDTQYF. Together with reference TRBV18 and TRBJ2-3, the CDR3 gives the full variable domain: NAGVMQNPRHLVRRRGQEARLRCSPMKGHSHVYWYRQLPEEGLKFMVYLQKENIIDESGMPKERFSAEFPKEGPSILRIQQVVRGDSAAYFCASSRCWSGAGRRATLTDTQYFGPGTRLTVL.

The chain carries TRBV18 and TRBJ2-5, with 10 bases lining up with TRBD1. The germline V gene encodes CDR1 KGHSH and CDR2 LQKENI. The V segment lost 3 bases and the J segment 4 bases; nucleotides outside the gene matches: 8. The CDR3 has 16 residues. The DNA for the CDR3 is TGTGCCAGCTCACCGAGACCGGGACAGGGGACAGAGACCCAGTACTTC. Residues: CASSPRPGQGTETQYF. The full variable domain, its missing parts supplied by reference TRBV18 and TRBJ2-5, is NAGVMQNPRHLVRRRGQEARLRCSPMKGHSHVYWYRQLPEEGLKFMVYLQKENIIDESGMPKERFSAEFPKEGPSILRIQQVVRGDSAAYFCASSPRPGQGTETQYFGPGTRLLVL.

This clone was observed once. CDR3 amino acids: CASSPTGLRGEKLFF. In nucleotides, the CDR3 is TGTGCCAGCAGCCCTACAGGGTTACGAGGGGAAAAACTGTTTTTT. The gene calls are TRBV7-2 and TRBJ1-4; a possible D gene is TRBD1 (6 bases). V lost 5 bases and J lost 8, with 18 bases in between. Per germline, CDR1 SGHTA and CDR2 FQGNSA. The CDR3 is 15 amino acids.

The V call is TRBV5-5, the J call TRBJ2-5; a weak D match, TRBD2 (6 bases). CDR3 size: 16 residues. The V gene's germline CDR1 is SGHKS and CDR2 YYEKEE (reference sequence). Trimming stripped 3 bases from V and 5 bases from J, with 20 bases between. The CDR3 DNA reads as TGTGCCAGCAGCTCGTTGACTGGGGGGACGGGGGAGACCCAGTACTTC. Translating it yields CASSSLTGGTGETQYF.

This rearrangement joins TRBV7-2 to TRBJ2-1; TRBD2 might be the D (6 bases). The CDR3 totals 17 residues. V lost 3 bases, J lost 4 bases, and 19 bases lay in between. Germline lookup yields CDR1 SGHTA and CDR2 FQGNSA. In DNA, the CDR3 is TGTGCCAGCAGCTTTCGGGACGGGAGAGGGAAATACAATGAGCAGTTCTTC. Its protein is CASSFRDGRGKYNEQFF.

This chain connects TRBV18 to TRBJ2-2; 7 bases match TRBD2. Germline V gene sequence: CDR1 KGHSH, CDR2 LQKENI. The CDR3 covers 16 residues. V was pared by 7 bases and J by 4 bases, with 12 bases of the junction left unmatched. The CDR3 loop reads CASLAVREASTGELFF. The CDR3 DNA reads TGTGCCAGCTTAGCAGTCCGGGAGGCGAGCACCGGGGAGCTGTTTTTT.

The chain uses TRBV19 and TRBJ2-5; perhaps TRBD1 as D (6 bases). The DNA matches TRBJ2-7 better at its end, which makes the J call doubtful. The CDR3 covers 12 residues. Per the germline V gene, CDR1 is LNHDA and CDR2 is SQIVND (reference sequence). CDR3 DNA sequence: TGTGCCAGTAGTACAGGGGTGGGCGAGCAGTACTTC. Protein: CASSTGVGEQYF.

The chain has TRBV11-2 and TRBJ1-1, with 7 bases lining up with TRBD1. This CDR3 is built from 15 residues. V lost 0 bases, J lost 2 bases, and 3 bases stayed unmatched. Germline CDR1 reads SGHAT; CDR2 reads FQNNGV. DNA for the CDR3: TGTGCCAGCAGCTTAGAACAGGGGATAAACACTGAAGCTTTCTTT. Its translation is CASSLEQGINTEAFF.

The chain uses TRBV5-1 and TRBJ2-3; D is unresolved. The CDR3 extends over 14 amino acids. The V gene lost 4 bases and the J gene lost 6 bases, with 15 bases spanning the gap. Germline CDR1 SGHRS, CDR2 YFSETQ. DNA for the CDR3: TGCGCCAGCAGCGCAGGTGCTTTAAGGGATACGCAGTATTTT. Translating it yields CASSAGALRDTQYF.

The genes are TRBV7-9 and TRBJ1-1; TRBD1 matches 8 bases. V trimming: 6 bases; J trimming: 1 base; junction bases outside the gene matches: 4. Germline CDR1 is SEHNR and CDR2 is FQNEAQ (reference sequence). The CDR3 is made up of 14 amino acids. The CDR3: CASRPGTGNTEAFF. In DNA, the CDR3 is TGTGCCAGCAGGCCCGGGACAGGGAACACTGAAGCTTTCTTT.

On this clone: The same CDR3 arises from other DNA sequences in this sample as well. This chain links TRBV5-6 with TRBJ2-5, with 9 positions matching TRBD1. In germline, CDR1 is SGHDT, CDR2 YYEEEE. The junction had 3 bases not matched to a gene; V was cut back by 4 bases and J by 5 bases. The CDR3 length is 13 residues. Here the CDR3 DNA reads TGTGCCAGCAGCCTTGACAGGGGGGAGACCCAGTACTTC. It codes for CASSLDRGETQYF.

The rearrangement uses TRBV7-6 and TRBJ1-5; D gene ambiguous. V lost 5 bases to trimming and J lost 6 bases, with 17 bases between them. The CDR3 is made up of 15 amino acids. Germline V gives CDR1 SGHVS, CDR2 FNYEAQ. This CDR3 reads CASSPILGVGQPQHF. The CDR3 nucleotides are TGTGCCAGCAGCCCGATCCTCGGGGTCGGTCAGCCCCAGCATTTT.

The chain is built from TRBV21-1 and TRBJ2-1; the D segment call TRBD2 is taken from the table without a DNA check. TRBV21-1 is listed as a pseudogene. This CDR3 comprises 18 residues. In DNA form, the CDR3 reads TGTGCCAGCAGCAAATCCTCATCACCGGGACTAGCCGACAATGAGCAGTTCTTC. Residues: CASSKSSSPGLADNEQFF.

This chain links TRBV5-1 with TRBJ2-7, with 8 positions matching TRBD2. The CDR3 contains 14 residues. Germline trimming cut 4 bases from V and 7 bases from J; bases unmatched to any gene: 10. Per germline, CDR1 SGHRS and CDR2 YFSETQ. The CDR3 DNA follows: TGCGCCAGCAGCACGGGGACTAGAGTGAGGGAGCAGTACTTC. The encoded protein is CASSTGTRVREQYF. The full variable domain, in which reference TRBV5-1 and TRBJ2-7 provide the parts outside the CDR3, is KAGVTQTPRYLIKTRGQQVTLSCSPISGHRSVSWYQQTPGQGLQFLFEYFSETQRNKGNFPGRFSGRQFSNSRSEMNVSTLELGDSALYLCASSTGTRVREQYFGPGTRLTVT.

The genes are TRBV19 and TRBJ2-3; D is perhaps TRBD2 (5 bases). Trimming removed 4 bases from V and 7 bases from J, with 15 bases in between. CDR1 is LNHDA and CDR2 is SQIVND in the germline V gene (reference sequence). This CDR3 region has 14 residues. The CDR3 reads CASSTPGLGNTQYF. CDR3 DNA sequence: TGTGCCAGTAGTACCCCCGGACTGGGCAATACGCAGTATTTT. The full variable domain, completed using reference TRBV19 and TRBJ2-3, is DGGITQSPKYLFRKEGQNVTLSCEQNLNHDAMYWYRQDPGQGLRLIYYSQIVNDFQKGDIAEGYSVSREKKESFPLTVTSAQKNPTAFYLCASSTPGLGNTQYFGPGTRLTVL.

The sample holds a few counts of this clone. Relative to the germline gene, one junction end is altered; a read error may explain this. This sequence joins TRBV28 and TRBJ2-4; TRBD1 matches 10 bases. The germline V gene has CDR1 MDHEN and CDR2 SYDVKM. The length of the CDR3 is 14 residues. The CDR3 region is CASSSGQGRNSQYF. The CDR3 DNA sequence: TGTGCCAGCAGTTCGGGACAGGGGAGAAACAGTCAGTACTTC.

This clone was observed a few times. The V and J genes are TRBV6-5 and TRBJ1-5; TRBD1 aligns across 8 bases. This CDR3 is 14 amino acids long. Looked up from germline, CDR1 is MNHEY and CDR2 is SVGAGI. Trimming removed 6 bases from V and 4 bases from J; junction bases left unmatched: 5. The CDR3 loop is CASSHGTGNQPQHF. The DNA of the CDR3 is TGTGCCAGCAGCCACGGGACAGGTAATCAGCCCCAGCATTTT.

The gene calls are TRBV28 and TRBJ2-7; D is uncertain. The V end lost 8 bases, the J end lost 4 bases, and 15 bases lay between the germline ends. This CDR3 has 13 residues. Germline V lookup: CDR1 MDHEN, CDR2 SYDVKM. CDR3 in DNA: TGTGCCAGCGTTGGCGCCCCACTATACGAGCAGTACTTC. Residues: CASVGAPLYEQYF.

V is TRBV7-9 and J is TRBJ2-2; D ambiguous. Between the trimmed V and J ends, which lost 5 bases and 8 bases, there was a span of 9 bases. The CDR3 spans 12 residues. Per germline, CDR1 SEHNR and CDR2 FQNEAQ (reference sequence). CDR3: CASSPGAGELFF. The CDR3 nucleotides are TGTGCCAGCAGCCCCGGAGCGGGGGAGCTGTTTTTT.

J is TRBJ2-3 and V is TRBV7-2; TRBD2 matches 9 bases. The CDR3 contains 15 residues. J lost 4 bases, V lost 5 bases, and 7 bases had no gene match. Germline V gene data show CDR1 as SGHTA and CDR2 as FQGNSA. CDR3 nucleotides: TGTGCCAGCAGCCCGGGACTAGCTGCTCCAGATACGCAGTATTTT. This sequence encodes CASSPGLAAPDTQYF. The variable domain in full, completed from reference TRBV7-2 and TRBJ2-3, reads GAGVSQSPSNKVTEKGKDVELRCDPISGHTALYWYRQSLGQGLEFLIYFQGNSAPDKSGLPSDRFSAERTGGSVSTLTIQRTQQEDSAVYLCASSPGLAAPDTQYFGPGTRLTVL.

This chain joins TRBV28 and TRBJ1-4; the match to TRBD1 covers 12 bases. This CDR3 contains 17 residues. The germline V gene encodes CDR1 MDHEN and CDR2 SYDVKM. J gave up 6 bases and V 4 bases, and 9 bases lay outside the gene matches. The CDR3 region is CASSSPGTGGADEKLFF. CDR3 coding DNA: TGTGCCAGCAGTTCCCCCGGGACAGGGGGCGCGGATGAAAAACTGTTTTTT.